Below, one T cell receptor (beta chain) is given with its context. What it binds is not known. The data stem from a study of T cell repertoires in cytomegalovirus infection. Using its own MiXCR run on the reads, TCRdb lists one record per CDR3 protein. The table lists some 700,000 distinct CDR3 sequences, roughly 33% of them singletons, with around a sixth in the top ten. V trimming: 5 bases; J trimming: 4 bases; junction bases outside the gene matches: 7. Germline CDR1 is SEHNR and CDR2 is FQNEAQ (reference sequence). The CDR3 runs to 16 residues. The chain uses TRBV7-9 and TRBJ2-7; 14 bases align to TRBD2. This sequence was found in a human donor in good health (CMV status not recorded). Some clones in this sample may be carry-over from other donors' samples. Sequences were derived from cultured PBMCs, sampled from culture after CMV antigen stimulation. CDR3 loop: CASSPSGLAGGYEQYF. CDR3 sequence (DNA): TGTGCCAGCAGCCCCTCCGGACTAGCGGGAGGATACGAGCAGTACTTC.